This TCR beta chain was documented in a study of Ad26.COV2.S vaccination and SARS-CoV-2 variants (dated by TCRdb to the early 2020s). Describing the broader study: Vaccine-arm donors were drawn from COV1001, a multicentre, randomized, double-blind, placebo-controlled phase I-IIa trial of Ad26.COV2.S in healthy adults. The TCR-sequenced set comprised about 32 samples: some 19 Ad26.COV2.S vaccine recipients, 5 placebo recipients and 8 SARS-CoV-2 convalescent individuals. Throughout the experiments and outcome assessment, investigators stayed blinded to trial group allocation. The specificity and breadth of SARS-CoV-2-reactive T cell receptors after Ad26.COV2.S vaccination were assessed by TCRbeta repertoire sequencing. Ad26.COV2.S was given intramuscularly at 5x10^10 or 1x10^11 viral particles, as a single shot or as two shots 56 days apart. Trial participants were randomized into five groups of five, in which low-dose or high-dose Ad26.COV2.S was given once or twice, or placebo was given on both occasions. Study-wide conclusions, independent of this receptor: According to the authors, total T cell responses may have been underestimated by the TCR breadth and depth analyses. Spike-specific TCR breadth was higher in Ad26.COV2.S recipients than in placebo recipients (P = 0.0014). After vaccination, substantial breadth of spike-specific CD8+ and CD4+ T cell responses was reported. Non-spike TCR breadth was comparable between vaccine and placebo recipients, consistent with the vaccine containing only spike. The study lacked the statistical power to compare responses across vaccine doses or regimens.

Comments on this clone: Its cognate antigen has yet to be identified. Qualities for individual bases were not recorded, and no much larger clone is one base off.

The immunoSEQ Assay was the method used to sequence TCRbeta CDR3 regions. After extraction, genomic DNA underwent amplification by bias-controlled multiplex PCR, followed by high-throughput sequencing. The study's own analysis went as follows. To quantify the absolute abundance of every unique TCRbeta CDR3 region, sequences were collapsed and filtered. T cell fraction was estimated by normalizing TCRbeta template counts to usable DNA, which was measured by amplifying reference genes present in all nucleated cells. Repertoire TCRs were annotated as SARS-CoV-2-specific by exact matching of V gene, CDR3 amino acid sequence and J gene to a known reactive TCR set. MIRA supplied the reference SARS-CoV-2 TCR set, which was filtered for enrichment in COVID-19-positive ImmuneCODE repertoires so that public or cross-reactive TCRs were removed. Using the MIRA antigens, annotated TCRs were further analysed by specific ORF or by position within an ORF. Depth was the summed frequency of annotated unique rearrangements, while breadth was defined as annotated unique rearrangements over total unique productive rearrangements. Group comparisons of TCR breadth used two-sided Wilcoxon rank-sum tests. Sourced from immuneACCESS, this table was stored by TCRdb with only in-frame sequences that have V and J called. A share of the clones is absent; for the studies checked, an unresolved V gene accounts for under half, and the remainder has no known explanation. V and J calls and clone size are copied from that table; D and trimming were computed from the DNA. This sample holds approximately 410,000 clones; around nine tenths were observed only once. The ten largest clones take up about 3.6% of the sample.

The meaning of the sample's treatment or condition label: some 20 received Ad26.COV2.S at low or high dose, single or two shots; about 5 received placebo; per-sample allocation not given. For vaccine and placebo recipients, the sequenced repertoires came from samples collected on day 63 after the first injection. In Cohort 1b, fewer than 30 adults aged 18-55 years were enrolled at a single site in Boston, USA, between 29 July and 7 August 2020. As a vaccine, Ad26.COV2.S was a replication-incompetent adenovirus type 26 vector that expressed a prefusion-stabilized SARS-CoV-2 spike protein derived from the original Wuhan strain. After removal of 4 bases from V and 10 bases from J, the junction retains 13 bases not matched to a gene. The CDR3 covers 15 residues, taking in both the cysteine and the phenylalanine. CDR3 DNA only is kept here, 45 bases in frame from base 1. The germline V gene provides CDR1 MGHDK and CDR2 SYGVNS.

This receptor chain uses TRBV25-1 and TRBJ2-1; 7 junctional bases match TRBD1. Sequenced here: peripheral blood, sampled in a trial of Ad26.COV2.S vaccine versus placebo. The receptor was derived from a person aged 18-60 years who received the Ad26.COV2.S COVID-19 vaccine or a placebo. The DNA reads as follows: TGTGCCAGCAGTGCTCCCGGTCTACAGGGGCCCGAGCAGTTCTTC. It translates as CASSAPGLQGPEQFF. The entire variable domain, with the stretches around the CDR3 drawn from the reference TRBV25-1 and TRBJ2-1 proteins, is EADIYQTPRYLVIGTGKKITLECSQTMGHDKMYWYQQDPGMELHLIHYSYGVNSTEKGDLSSESTVSRIRTEHFPLTLESARPSHTSQYLCASSAPGLQGPEQFFGPGTRLTVL.